This TCR beta chain was documented in a study of OX40 agonist ivuxolimab in advanced cancers. Regarding the complete study: Ivuxolimab was an agonistic, fully human IgG2 monoclonal antibody directed against OX40 (CD134), a costimulatory receptor. Peripheral TCRbeta sequencing was intended to test whether TCR sequence diversity was altered and clonal T-cell expansion was caused by ivuxolimab. Intravenous ivuxolimab was administered to patients every 2 weeks at six dose levels: 0.01, 0.1, 0.3, 1.5, 3 and 10 mg/kg. The paper reports the monotherapy dose-escalation portion (N of about 54 patients) of the phase I ivuxolimab trial. The dose-escalation cohort was 82.7% male with a mean age of about 60 years, ranging from about 23 to 85. Patients were allowed to have had prior anti-PD-1, anti-PD-L1 or anti-CTLA-4 therapy, and 40% of the dose-escalation patients had been treated with checkpoint inhibitors. Three dose-escalation patients achieved partial responses, one with hepatocellular carcinoma and two with cutaneous melanoma. Of the approximately 50 patients in dose escalation, 19 had hepatocellular carcinoma, about 15 had melanoma, 9 had renal cell carcinoma and 9 had head and neck cancer.

The full study reports these points: Low levels of normalized T-cell clonal expansion were also seen in some nonresponding patients. Antigen specificity was not determined for the clonally expanded peripheral T cells. After ivuxolimab, CD8+ T cells had more expanded clones than CD4+ T cells on average. Clonal expansion of both CD4+ and CD8+ blood T cells was observed from baseline to week 6 at doses 0.1 to 3.0 mg/kg. In partial responders in the 0.1-3.0 mg/kg groups, normalized peripheral clonal expansion was found to be among the lowest, especially among CD8+ T cells.

For sequencing of the TCRbeta CDR3 region, genomic DNA was extracted from the sorted cells. The immunoSEQ Assay was used to sequence the TCRbeta CDR3 regions. TCRdb carries this immuneACCESS record with in-frame sequences only. Its versions omit some clonotypes, under half of them owing to an unresolved V gene in the studies checked, with the rest unexplained. The sample contains around 100,000 clones, roughly 91% of them found a single time. Roughly 0.31% of the sample goes to the ten largest clones. Patients with a history of autoimmune disease or receiving systemic immunosuppression were excluded from the trial. Peripheral blood for TCR sequencing was collected from all dose cohorts at baseline, on cycle 4 day 1, and on cycle 7 day 1. The samples were drawn from a first-in-human, open-label, multicenter phase I dose-escalation trial of ivuxolimab. Adults with locally advanced or metastatic melanoma, renal cell, hepatocellular, or head and neck squamous cell carcinoma were enrolled in the trial. Before TCR sequencing, CD4+ T cells and CD8+ T cells were sorted from peripheral blood as separate populations.

As for this clone: This receptor's antigen is unknown. Per-base quality was not reported, and no clone a single base away is much larger than it.

Sequences MNHEY (CDR1) and SMNVEV (CDR2) are obtained from the germline V gene (reference sequence). From cysteine to phenylalanine, the CDR3 is 16 amino acids long. Solely the CDR3 DNA is kept, with 48 bases framed from the first base. Deletion took 2 bases off V and 0 bases off J, with a span of 8 bases between the germline ends. The TCR sequence derives from an adult with an advanced solid tumor such as melanoma, head and neck, liver or kidney cancer. The chain uses TRBV27 and TRBJ2-6; the D gene is perhaps TRBD1, on 5 matching bases. Sequences were derived from CD4+ or CD8+ T cells sorted from blood, sampled in a trial of the OX40 agonist ivuxolimab. This receptor has the CDR3 CASSLRRVSGANVLTF. The nucleotide sequence is TGTGCCAGCAGTTTACGCAGGGTCTCTGGGGCCAACGTCCTGACTTTC.